This passage covers 8 T cell receptor beta chains from one sample sequenced in a study of cytomegalovirus exposure and HLA in healthy donors. Use of 60 Vbeta and 13 Jbeta primers characterized the PCR. Sequencing used immunoSEQ multiplex PCR; TCRdb keeps in-frame clones, though not all of them. The sample contains roughly 130,000 clones, roughly 80% of which appear only once. The specimen was PBMCs. The source of these receptors is a male donor in good health and CMV-seropositive.

This sequence joins TRBV13 and TRBJ2-3, with 7 bases matching TRBD2. Unmatched junction bases numbered 9, after V lost 4 bases and J lost 2 bases. Germline V gives CDR1 PRHDT, CDR2 FYEKMQ (reference sequence). The CDR3 length is 16 residues. For the CDR3, the DNA is TGTGCCAGCAGCTCCAACCTAGCGGTTTTCACAGATACGCAGTATTTT. Translation gives CASSSNLAVFTDTQYF. The full variable domain, its missing parts supplied by reference TRBV13 and TRBJ2-3, is AAGVIQSPRHLIKEKRETATLKCYPIPRHDTVYWYQQGPGQDPQFLISFYEKMQSDKGSIPDRFSAQQFSDYHSELNMSSLELGDSALYFCASSSNLAVFTDTQYFGPGTRLTVL.

This chain connects TRBV10-1 to TRBJ1-5; the match to TRBD1 covers 8 bases. Germline V gene data show CDR1 as WNHNN and CDR2 as SYGVQD (reference sequence). There are 16 residues in the CDR3. V was clipped by 2 bases and J by 3 bases; unmatched bases: 6. The CDR3 loop reads CASSEGQDRVNQPQHF. The CDR3 DNA reads TGCGCCAGCAGTGAGGGTCAGGACAGGGTCAATCAGCCCCAGCATTTT.

The chain uses TRBV7-9 and TRBJ2-7, with D possibly matching TRBD1 (7 bases). The germline gives CDR1 SEHNR, CDR2 FQNEAQ (reference sequence). This CDR3 has 14 amino acids. Trimming stripped 8 bases from V and 4 bases from J, with 18 bases between. The CDR3 DNA follows: TGTGCCAGCGGCCCAGACAGGGAGGTTTACGAGCAGTACTTC. Translation: CASGPDREVYEQYF.

V is TRBV29-1 and J is TRBJ2-2; D is possibly TRBD2 (6 bases). CDR3 size: 14 residues. Germline values: CDR1 SQVTM, CDR2 ANQGSEA. V lost 8 bases, J lost 5 bases, and 18 bases lay in between. The CDR3 loop reads CSSKLEGKTGELFF. CDR3 coding DNA: TGCAGCTCCAAACTGGAGGGGAAAACCGGGGAGCTGTTTTTT.

V and J are TRBV27 and TRBJ2-1, with 7 nucleotides matching TRBD2. The germline V gene encodes CDR1 MNHEY and CDR2 SMNVEV (reference sequence). The CDR3 spans 17 residues. J gave up 9 bases and V 1 base, and 15 bases lay outside the gene matches. This CDR3 reads CASSLWLAGPSTVEQFF. CDR3 coding DNA: TGTGCCAGCAGTTTATGGTTAGCGGGCCCTTCTACGGTTGAGCAGTTCTTC.

V usage is TRBV29-1 and J usage is TRBJ2-3, with 9 bases identical to TRBD1. Germline V gene lookup returns CDR1 SQVTM and CDR2 ANQGSEA. CDR3 length equals 13 residues. V trimming: 7 bases; J trimming: 2 bases; junction bases outside the gene matches: 4. DNA for the CDR3: TGCAGCGGGGGACAGGGTTTCACAGATACGCAGTATTTT. Residues: CSGGQGFTDTQYF.

The DNA of the CDR3 is TGTGCCAGCAGCTTCGGGACTAGCGGGAGTGGCGAGCAGTACTTC. Translated: CASSFGTSGSGEQYF. The chain uses TRBV7-2 and TRBJ2-7; 14 bases map to TRBD2. CDR3 length: 15 residues. Germline-derived CDR1 and CDR2 are SGHTA and FQGNSA. The ends lost 3 bases at V and 6 bases at J; junction bases unmatched: 4.

In this sample, this clone turned up once. The J gene is TRBJ2-5, the V gene TRBV28, with a weak D call TRBD2 (5 bases). The J call may be mistaken, given a closer DNA end match to TRBJ2-7. Per the germline V gene, CDR1 is MDHEN and CDR2 is SYDVKM. This CDR3 has 16 residues. As DNA, the CDR3 is TGTGCCAGCAGTTTAGTCGGACTTATAAGCTCCTACGAGCAGTACTTC. It is translated as CASSLVGLISSYEQYF.